The 32 T cell receptor beta chains below come from one sample, sequenced in a study of human T cells and chemical hapten exposure. Time point described: patch test 1, 2 weeks after DPC sensitization. Sample treatment: therapeutic diphenylcyclopropenone sensitization with weekly scalp DPC. TCRdb recomputed calls from the RACE reads with MiXCR, one row per CDR3 protein. The sample includes over 75,000 distinct CDR3 sequences, over 6% seen only once; the top ten take under 2%. This sample comprised whole blood, obtained in connection with sensitization to the hapten diphenylcyclopropenone (DPC). The receptors derive from a woman in her twenties or thirties with alopecia areata. Some clones in this sample may be carry-over from other donors' samples.

This clonotype was found many times. V gene TRBV19 combines with J gene TRBJ2-6; D gene ambiguous. CDR1 and CDR2 from the germline V gene are LNHDA and SQIVND (reference sequence). Trimming removed 3 bases from V and 3 bases from J, with 3 bases in between. This CDR3 region has 13 residues. The CDR3 nucleotides read TGTGCCAGTAGTATCTTTGGGGCCAACGTCCTGACTTTC. Translation gives CASSIFGANVLTF.

This clonotype was recorded at least ten times. V is TRBV7-4 and J is TRBJ1-5; no definite D call. Trimming removed 3 bases at V and 0 bases at J, with 21 bases between. Germline assignment: CDR1 SGHVT and CDR2 SQSDAQ. The CDR3 length is 19 residues. CDR3 DNA: TGTGCCAGCAGCTTTGCTCGCCAGCCAAGATTTAATAGCAATCAGCCCCAGCATTTT. Translating it yields CASSFARQPRFNSNQPQHF. The full variable domain, its missing parts supplied by reference TRBV7-4 and TRBJ1-5, is GAGVSQSPRYKVAKRGRDVALRCDSISGHVTLYWYRQTLGQGSEVLTYSQSDAQRDKSGRPSGRFSAERPERSVSTLKIQRTEQGDSAVYLCASSFARQPRFNSNQPQHFGDGTRLSIL.

The table lists this clonotype with many counts. This CDR3 is CASSLRGGPVTDTQYF. Here the CDR3 DNA reads TGTGCCAGCAGCTTGCGGGGGGGGCCAGTCACAGATACGCAGTATTTT. The chain couples TRBV5-4 to TRBJ2-3; 8 nucleotides align to TRBD2. CDR1 SGHNT and CDR2 YYREEE come from the germline V gene (reference sequence). This CDR3 contains 16 residues. V dropped 1 base and J dropped 2; count of bases not matched to a gene: 6.

This clonotype showed up many times. The V call is TRBV25-1, the J call TRBJ2-7; D is unresolved. CDR3 size: 14 residues. The ends were cut back, 4 bases at V and 0 bases at J, with 10 bases in the middle. Per germline, CDR1 MGHDK and CDR2 SYGVNS. The CDR3 bases are TGTGCCAGCAGTGGACCGCGGACCTCCTACGAGCAGTACTTC. It yields the protein CASSGPRTSYEQYF.

This clonotype has more than one count but fewer than ten. This chain uses TRBV7-9 with TRBJ1-4; the match to TRBD1 covers 10 bases. Germline V CDR1 and CDR2: SEHNR, FQNEAQ (reference sequence). CDR3 length: 14 amino acids. V was clipped by 5 bases and J by 5 bases; unmatched bases: 2. The CDR3 sequence: CASSPTGGNEKLFF. Here the CDR3 DNA reads TGTGCCAGCAGCCCGACAGGGGGCAATGAAAAACTGTTTTTT.

In its sample, this clonotype was seen many times. This chain connects TRBV6-2 or TRBV6-3 to TRBJ2-3; 8 bases fit TRBD1. The CDR3 loop spans 16 amino acids. After removal of 5 bases from V and 3 bases from J, the junction contained 10 bases not matched to a gene. Germline assignment: CDR1 MNHEY and CDR2 SVGEGT. CDR3 amino acids: CASSLSQGALTDTQYF. The CDR3 nucleotides are TGTGCCAGCAGTCTGTCCCAGGGGGCGCTTACAGATACGCAGTATTTT.

The chain has TRBV9 and TRBJ2-3; D is uncertain. CDR1 is SGDLS, CDR2 YYNGEE, per germline. V lost 0 bases, J lost 0 bases, and 8 bases lay in between. This CDR3 contains 15 residues. The CDR3 reads CASSVAAPSTDTQYF. CDR3 DNA sequence: TGTGCCAGCAGCGTAGCGGCCCCTAGCACAGATACGCAGTATTTT.

This clonotype was counted ten times or more. V gene TRBV7-2 combines with J gene TRBJ2-4; D is unresolved. The CDR3 has 11 amino acids. Germline V gives CDR1 SGHTA, CDR2 FQGNSA. V was clipped by 2 bases and J by 8 bases, with 4 bases between them. The CDR3 loop reads CASSLRDIQYF. The CDR3, as DNA: TGTGCCAGCAGCTTACGTGACATTCAGTACTTC.

The V and J genes are TRBV3-1 and TRBJ2-3; D unclear. The CDR3 extends over 14 amino acids. The V gene lost 1 base and the J gene lost 0 bases, with 5 bases spanning the gap. CDR1 LGHDT and CDR2 YNNKEL come from the germline V gene (reference sequence). CDR3 nucleotide sequence: TGTGCCAGCAGCCAAGTGAGTAGCACAGATACGCAGTATTTT. Encoded protein: CASSQVSSTDTQYF.

This clonotype was seen at least ten times. The V call is TRBV29-1, the J call TRBJ1-5; perhaps TRBD1 as D (5 bases). The CDR3 totals 13 residues. The V gene's germline CDR1 is SQVTM and CDR2 ANQGSEA. Trimming took 5 bases from V and 6 from J, leaving 14 bases between them. This CDR3 is CSVRTIAGQPQHF. CDR3 sequence (DNA): TGCAGCGTTCGGACAATAGCTGGTCAGCCCCAGCATTTT.

The chain couples TRBV6-5 to TRBJ2-5; a weak D match, TRBD1 (6 bases). The CDR3 is made up of 18 amino acids. Trimming left V 5 bases short and J 2 bases short, with 24 bases between. Germline CDR1 MNHEY, CDR2 SVGAGI. CDR3 DNA: TGTGCCAGCAGTAGTCTCCAGGGGATGGGCCGGGCTCAAGAGACCCAGTACTTC. Translating gives CASSSLQGMGRAQETQYF.

CDR3: CSAREWRDSYGEQFF. The CDR3 bases are TGCAGTGCTAGAGAGTGGCGAGATTCCTACGGTGAGCAGTTCTTC. The chain carries TRBV20-1 and TRBJ2-1; D gene unclear. Germline assignment: CDR1 DFQATT and CDR2 SNEGSKA (reference sequence). The CDR3 is 15 residues long. The ends were cut back, 0 bases at V and 9 bases at J, with 18 bases in the middle.

J is TRBJ2-2 and V is TRBV4-2; perhaps TRBD1 as D (6 bases). The CDR3 covers 16 residues. Germline lookup yields CDR1 LGHNA and CDR2 YNFKEQ. The V gene lost 3 bases and the J gene lost 6 bases, with 17 bases spanning the gap. CDR3 DNA sequence: TGTGCCAGCAGCCATATACCGGGACAAGCTCCCGGGGAGCTGTTTTTT. This translates into CASSHIPGQAPGELFF.

The rearrangement uses TRBV5-1 and TRBJ1-1, with D perhaps matching TRBD1 (5 bases). From germline, CDR1 is SGHRS and CDR2 YFSETQ. The CDR3 has 14 amino acids. V lost 0 bases and J 1 base, leaving 7 bases between the germline ends. Here the CDR3 DNA reads TGCGCCAGCAGCTTGGTTGGGGCGAACACTGAAGCTTTCTTT. Translated, it gives CASSLVGANTEAFF.

This clonotype was recorded many times. The chain uses TRBV12-3 or TRBV12-4 and TRBJ2-7, with D possibly called TRBD1 or TRBD2 (5 bases each). The CDR3 is 15 residues long. The ends were cut back, 4 bases at V and 1 base at J, with 14 bases in the middle. This CDR3 reads CASSSTGTASYEQYF. DNA of the CDR3: TGTGCCAGCAGTTCAACCGGGACCGCTTCCTACGAGCAGTACTTC.

This clonotype was seen at least ten times. The V and J genes are TRBV12-3 or TRBV12-4 and TRBJ1-5, with D tentatively TRBD1 (6 bases). The CDR3 totals 13 residues. V gave up 8 bases and J gave up 2 bases, with 10 bases separating them. The CDR3 here is CASHRDGNQPQHF. The DNA of the CDR3 is TGTGCCAGCCACAGGGATGGCAATCAGCCCCAGCATTTT.

V and J are TRBV29-1 and TRBJ2-2; D is possibly TRBD2 (5 bases). CDR3 length equals 13 residues. Trimming left V 7 bases short and J 2 bases short, with 11 bases between. Germline lookup yields CDR1 SQVTM and CDR2 ANQGSEA. CDR3 in DNA: TGCAGCGGGGCCCGGGGTAACACCGGGGAGCTGTTTTTT. This encodes CSGARGNTGELFF.

About this clonotype: Lacking the conserved final phenylalanine or tryptophan, this CDR3 likely reflects a read error. This chain's CDR3 is CASRQGYEQYS. The CDR3 DNA follows: TGTGCCAGCAGGCAGGGCTACGAGCAGTACTCC. The chain links TRBV12-3 or TRBV12-4 to TRBJ2-7; D possibly corresponds to TRBD1 (5 bases). There are 11 residues in the CDR3. Between the trimmed V and J ends, which lost 6 bases and 3 bases, there was a span of 6 bases.

This clonotype was recorded many times. The chain is built from TRBV10-3 and TRBJ2-5; 11 nucleotides align to TRBD2. The CDR3 loop spans 14 amino acids. The trim removed 6 bases at V and 4 bases at J, leaving 4 bases unmatched. Germline lookup yields CDR1 ENHRY and CDR2 SYGVKD. Here the CDR3 DNA reads TGTGCCATCAGGGCTAGCGGGGGGCTAGAGACCCAGTACTTC. Protein: CAIRASGGLETQYF.

The V call is TRBV12-3 or TRBV12-4, the J call TRBJ2-1; 8 bases fit TRBD2. CDR3 length: 15 amino acids. V lost 5 bases and J lost 8; bases outside the gene matches: 11. This CDR3 reads CASSPTGLVGDEQFF. In nucleotides, the CDR3 is TGTGCCAGCAGTCCAACGGGACTAGTTGGAGATGAGCAGTTCTTC.

V and J are TRBV12-3 or TRBV12-4 and TRBJ1-2; tentatively, D is TRBD1 (6 bases). This CDR3 comprises 15 residues. Trimming took off 7 bases at V and 4 bases at J, with 19 bases between the two ends. The CDR3 is CASTVRGGYVYGYTF. CDR3 sequence (DNA): TGTGCCAGCACCGTGAGGGGGGGGTATGTCTATGGCTACACCTTC.

This clonotype occurred a few times. The rearrangement uses TRBV6-1 and TRBJ1-1; D is unclear. CDR3 length: 18 residues. Germline values: CDR1 MNHNS, CDR2 SASEGT. V lost 5 bases and J 4 bases, leaving 26 bases between the germline ends. The CDR3 sequence: CASSPPPVSLRSLTEAFF. The CDR3 DNA is TGTGCCAGCAGTCCCCCCCCGGTATCACTTAGGTCCCTCACTGAAGCTTTCTTT.

This clonotype appeared many times. The chain combines TRBV7-9 with TRBJ1-1; 7 bases line up with TRBD1. With V trimmed by 1 base and J by 6 bases, 17 bases remained unmatched. The CDR3 totals 18 residues. The V gene's germline CDR1 is SEHNR and CDR2 FQNEAQ (reference sequence). CDR3: CASSLGFGQAFEVAEAFF. DNA for the CDR3: TGTGCCAGCAGCTTAGGATTCGGACAGGCCTTCGAAGTCGCTGAAGCTTTCTTT.

Ten or more counts support this clonotype. This rearrangement joins TRBV30 to TRBJ2-1, with D maybe TRBD2 (6 bases). CDR1 and CDR2 (germline): GTSNPN, SVGIG (reference sequence). The V gene lost 2 bases and the J gene lost 6 bases, with 14 bases spanning the gap. The CDR3 is made up of 14 amino acids. As DNA, the CDR3 is TGTGCCTGGAGTCGCGGGGTAGGGACCAATGAGCAGTTCTTC. Its translation is CAWSRGVGTNEQFF.

This clonotype was detected many times. The V call is TRBV18, the J call TRBJ1-5, with 7 nucleotides matching TRBD1. The germline CDR1 and CDR2 sequences are KGHSH and LQKENI. The CDR3 has 15 amino acids. Germline trimming cut 5 bases from V and 2 bases from J; bases unmatched to any gene: 6. The CDR3 bases are TGTGCCAGCTCATCGGAGGGGGCGGGCAATCAGCCCCAGCATTTT. Translation: CASSSEGAGNQPQHF.

This clonotype was counted a few times. This sequence joins TRBV20-1 and TRBJ1-3, with D maybe TRBD1 (6 bases). Germline V gene lookup returns CDR1 DFQATT and CDR2 SNEGSKA (reference sequence). The CDR3 runs 16 residues. V was pared by 6 bases and J by 1 base, with 19 bases between. The CDR3 region has the DNA TGCAGTGCCCTTCAGGGGTGGGGGGCTTCTGGAAACACCATATATTTT. It codes for CSALQGWGASGNTIYF.

This clonotype was picked up many times. This chain links TRBV16 with TRBJ2-7; D is ambiguous. CDR1 is KGHSY, CDR2 FQNENV, per germline. V was trimmed by 4 bases and J by 5 bases, leaving 15 bases between them. CDR3 length: 14 residues. The CDR3 coding sequence is TGTGCCAGCAGCCGAAACGAGTTTAGGGACGAGCAGTACTTC. Translating gives CASSRNEFRDEQYF.

This clonotype came up a few times. The chain employs TRBV4-1 and TRBJ2-2, with 8 bases matching TRBD2. Per germline, CDR1 MGHRA and CDR2 YSYEKL. The CDR3 is made up of 17 amino acids. Losses at the gene ends were 0 bases for V and 0 bases for J; bases not matched to a gene: 3. The CDR3 nucleotides are TGCGCCAGCAGCCAAGATAGAGCGGGGGCGAACACCGGGGAGCTGTTTTTT. This translates into CASSQDRAGANTGELFF.

This clonotype has ten or more counts. V and J are TRBV2 and TRBJ1-2, with TRBD1 matching 10 bases. Germline CDR1 reads SNHLY; CDR2 reads FYNNEI. The CDR3 consists of 13 residues. The trim removed 5 bases at V and 8 bases at J, leaving 5 bases unmatched. CDR3 nucleotide sequence: TGTGCCAGCAGTCTGGGACAGGGGTTGGGCTACACCTTC. Protein product: CASSLGQGLGYTF. Full variable domain (missing parts from reference TRBV2 and TRBJ1-2): EPEVTQTPSHQVTQMGQEVILRCVPISNHLYFYWYRQILGQKVEFLVSFYNNEISEKSEIFDDQFSVERPDGSNFTLKIRSTKLEDSAMYFCASSLGQGLGYTFGSGTRLTVV.

This clonotype was seen repeatedly, ten times or more. The chain carries TRBV5-1 and TRBJ1-1; D may be TRBD1 (5 bases). The germline V gene encodes CDR1 SGHRS and CDR2 YFSETQ. The CDR3 is 14 residues long. Trimming cost V 2 bases and J 1 base, with 9 bases left between them. The CDR3 nucleotides read TGCGCCAGCAGCTTAGGGGACGCGAACACTGAAGCTTTCTTT. Its protein product is CASSLGDANTEAFF.

Ten or more counts support this clonotype. This chain uses TRBV29-1 with TRBJ2-3, with D perhaps TRBD2 (7 bases). The V gene lost 4 bases and the J gene lost 4 bases, with 9 bases spanning the gap. This CDR3 contains 12 residues. Germline V gene lookup returns CDR1 SQVTM and CDR2 ANQGSEA. The DNA of the CDR3 is TGCAGCGTTGGGGGGGGCCCAGATACGCAGTATTTT. Translated, it gives CSVGGGPDTQYF.

The rearrangement joins TRBV30 to TRBJ2-2, with unresolved D. The CDR3 loop spans 13 amino acids. CDR1 is GTSNPN and CDR2 is SVGIG in the germline V gene (reference sequence). V dropped 0 bases and J dropped 7 bases, with 9 bases sitting between them. The CDR3 sequence: CAWSVGYGGELFF. The CDR3 DNA follows: TGTGCCTGGAGTGTAGGGTACGGCGGGGAGCTGTTTTTT. Drawing the rest from reference TRBV30 and TRBJ2-2, the complete variable domain is SQTIHQWPATLVQPVGSPLSLECTVEGTSNPNLYWYRQAAGRGLQLLFYSVGIGQISSEVPQNLSASRPQDRQFILSSKKLLLSDSGFYLCAWSVGYGGELFFGEGSRLTVL.